One and the same sample provided the 14 T cell receptor beta chains below, sequenced in a study of T cell responses to AZD1222 COVID-19 vaccine. Profiling relied on immunoSEQ multiplex PCR, and the TCRdb table lists in-frame clones only, not all of them. Among about 100,000 clones, approximately 87% were seen once, and the ten largest hold less than 20%. The material was peripheral blood, obtained on day 0 of AZD1222 vaccination. The receptors were gathered from an adult in good health.

The V and J genes are TRBV5-4 and TRBJ2-1; the match to TRBD2 covers 12 bases. The V segment lost 1 base and the J segment 4 bases; nucleotides outside the gene matches: 0. Germline CDR1 SGHNT, CDR2 YYREEE (reference sequence). The CDR3 runs to 15 residues. The CDR3 bases are TGTGCCAGCAGCTTGACTAGCGGGGGGTACAATGAGCAGTTCTTC. Its translation is CASSLTSGGYNEQFF.

A word on this clone: The sample has other DNA sequences that encode this CDR3 too. The genes are TRBV7-3 and TRBJ1-1; 7 bases fit TRBD1. The V gene end was trimmed by 5 bases and the J gene end by 5 bases; junction bases not matched to a gene: 5. CDR3 length: 13 residues. CDR1 is SGHTA and CDR2 is FQGTGA in the germline V gene. DNA for the CDR3: TGTGCCAGCAGCCCTCAGGGGGATACTGAAGCTTTCTTT. Its translation: CASSPQGDTEAFF.

This clone was detected a few times. The V call is TRBV27, the J call TRBJ2-7; 10 nucleotides agree with TRBD1. This CDR3 comprises 13 residues. Unmatched junction bases numbered 2, after V lost 6 bases and J lost 3 bases. The V gene's germline CDR1 is MNHEY and CDR2 SMNVEV (reference sequence). DNA for the CDR3: TGTGCCAGCAGGTGGACAGGGGGCTACGAGCAGTACTTC. Encoded protein: CASRWTGGYEQYF.

This clone was recorded only once. The chain employs TRBV3-1 (or the pseudogene TRBV3-2) and TRBJ1-2; D not resolved. Trimming pared 2 bases from V and 7 bases from J, leaving 11 bases between. CDR1 is LGHDT, CDR2 YNNKEL, per germline (reference sequence). This CDR3 has 13 amino acids. As DNA, the CDR3 is TGTGCCAGCAGCCAAAGACTTCTGGGTGGCTACACCTTC. Amino acids: CASSQRLLGGYTF.

Only a few counts were recorded for this clone. V and J are TRBV11-2 and TRBJ2-1, with 8 bases fitting TRBD2. Germline trimming cut 7 bases from V and 10 bases from J; bases unmatched to any gene: 15. Germline V CDR1 and CDR2: SGHAT, FQNNGV. The CDR3 spans 15 residues. CDR3 residues: CASTPGSGGVVEQFF. CDR3 DNA: TGTGCCAGCACGCCCGGCAGCGGGGGCGTGGTAGAGCAGTTCTTC.

The genes are TRBV18 and TRBJ1-2; D uncertain. This CDR3 region has 14 residues. Germline CDR1 KGHSH, CDR2 LQKENI. Trimming took off 3 bases at V and 2 bases at J, with 10 bases between the two ends. This CDR3 reads CASSPDGSNYGYTF. DNA of the CDR3: TGTGCCAGCTCACCTGACGGGTCAAACTATGGCTACACCTTC.

The rearrangement uses TRBV19 and TRBJ2-1; unclear D gene. Trimming took 4 bases from V and 11 from J, leaving 12 bases between them. The length of the CDR3 is 12 residues. Looked up from germline, CDR1 is LNHDA and CDR2 is SQIVND (reference sequence). In DNA form, the CDR3 reads TGTGCCAGTAGTACCTCCGGACCCAAGCAGTTCTTC. This codes for CASSTSGPKQFF.

The chain uses TRBV27 and TRBJ2-5; 16 bases map to TRBD2. The germline gives CDR1 MNHEY, CDR2 SMNVEV (reference sequence). V was pared by 9 bases and J by 3 bases, with 13 bases of the junction left unmatched. The CDR3 runs to 18 residues. This chain's CDR3 is CASSGTSGRALSKETQYF. The CDR3, as DNA: TGTGCCAGTTCCGGGACTAGCGGGAGGGCCTTATCAAAAGAGACCCAGTACTTC.

The J gene is TRBJ1-1, the V gene TRBV18; tentatively, D is TRBD1 (5 bases). Trimming removed 4 bases from V and 4 bases from J, with 13 bases in between. This CDR3 contains 14 residues. Per the germline V gene, CDR1 is KGHSH and CDR2 is LQKENI. The CDR3 DNA reads as TGTGCCAGCTCACTTCCGGGACGTGGCACTGAAGCTTTCTTT. Amino acid sequence: CASSLPGRGTEAFF. The whole variable domain, filled in from reference TRBV18 and TRBJ1-1, reads NAGVMQNPRHLVRRRGQEARLRCSPMKGHSHVYWYRQLPEEGLKFMVYLQKENIIDESGMPKERFSAEFPKEGPSILRIQQVVRGDSAAYFCASSLPGRGTEAFFGQGTRLTVV.

This clone was detected a few times. J is TRBJ1-6 and V is TRBV11-2, with 7 bases that match TRBD1. CDR1 and CDR2 from the germline V gene are SGHAT and FQNNGV. The CDR3 is 17 residues long. Trimming removed 0 bases from V and 5 bases from J; junction bases left unmatched: 7. The CDR3 DNA is TGTGCCAGCAGCTTAGACTACAGGGGAAGCGATAATTCACCCCTCCACTTT. Translation: CASSLDYRGSDNSPLHF. Filled out from reference TRBV11-2 and TRBJ1-6, the complete variable domain reads EAGVAQSPRYKIIEKRQSVAFWCNPISGHATLYWYQQILGQGPKLLIQFQNNGVVDDSQLPKDRFSAERLKGVDSTLKIQPAKLEDSAVYLCASSLDYRGSDNSPLHFGNGTRLTVT.

CDR3 in amino acids: CASSLPLLSRYKNSYEQYF. Written as DNA, the CDR3 is TGTGCCAGCAGCTTACCCCTCTTGTCCCGCTATAAAAACTCCTACGAGCAGTACTTC. The chain combines TRBV7-2 with TRBJ2-7, with D uncertain. CDR1 and CDR2 (germline): SGHTA, FQGNSA. The CDR3 loop spans 19 amino acids. Trimming left V 2 bases short and J 0 bases short, with 23 bases between. Full variable domain (missing parts from reference TRBV7-2 and TRBJ2-7): GAGVSQSPSNKVTEKGKDVELRCDPISGHTALYWYRQSLGQGLEFLIYFQGNSAPDKSGLPSDRFSAERTGGSVSTLTIQRTQQEDSAVYLCASSLPLLSRYKNSYEQYFGPGTRLTVT.

The chain links TRBV6-6 to TRBJ2-3; TRBD2 matches at 7 bases. There are 13 residues in the CDR3. Looked up from germline, CDR1 is MNHNY and CDR2 is SVGAGI (reference sequence). The V and J ends lost 3 bases and 6 bases, in that order; junction bases with no gene match: 3. The CDR3 region has the DNA TGTGCCAGCAGTTATTCGACTAGCGATACGCAGTATTTT. It yields the protein CASSYSTSDTQYF.

V gene TRBV4-1 combines with J gene TRBJ2-1; D tentatively fits TRBD1 or TRBD2 (5 bases each). Germline values: CDR1 MGHRA, CDR2 YSYEKL. V was shortened by 1 base and J by 9 bases, with 16 bases between the two germline ends. The CDR3 consists of 15 residues. DNA of the CDR3: TGCGCCAGCAGCCAAGTTGGAACCGAGGGGCTTGAGCAGTTCTTC. It is translated as CASSQVGTEGLEQFF.

The rearrangement links TRBV3-1 (or the pseudogene TRBV3-2) to TRBJ2-7, with 10 bases identical to TRBD2. Germline CDR1 and CDR2: LGHDT and YNNKEL (reference sequence). V gave up 2 bases and J gave up 3 bases; unmatched junction bases: 1. The CDR3 is made up of 14 amino acids. CDR3 sequence (DNA): TGTGCCAGCAGCCAACTAGCGGGAGTCTACGAGCAGTACTTC. Protein sequence: CASSQLAGVYEQYF.